The rows below give T cell receptor beta chains drawn from one sample of a study of cytomegalovirus exposure and HLA in healthy donors. Profiled with immunoSEQ multiplex PCR; TCRdb holds only in-frame clones, not every one. The sample has over 200,000 clones; around 76% are singletons. Material for sequencing was PBMCs. These receptor sequences come from a woman in her 40s in good health and CMV-seropositive. CDR3s include the opening cysteine and the closing phenylalanine or tryptophan. Some rows have no size entry. The others give once, few or many, or a class for an expanded clone.

clone_size	j_call	v_call	cdr3_aa
-	TRBJ2-3	TRBV7-3	CASSLRGFRTDTQYF
-	TRBJ1-5	TRBV10-3	CASSGRDSNQPQHF
-	TRBJ2-1	TRBV9	CASSVGTSGRRNEQFF
once	TRBJ2-2	TRBV7-3	CASSPAGARTGELFF
-	TRBJ2-5	TRBV18	CASSPRTIGETQYF
-	TRBJ1-4	TRBV6-5	CAAGYRENEKLFF
-	TRBJ2-7	TRBV7-2	CASSLGGGPYEQYF
-	TRBJ2-7	TRBV7-2	CASSFLAGPAYEQYF
-	TRBJ2-4	TRBV4-2	CASSQEDLAGGTFKNIQYF
-	TRBJ1-1	TRBV10-3	CAISARLTDVNTEAFF
-	TRBJ1-1	TRBV5-1	CASKIGSGGLNTEAFF
-	TRBJ1-1	TRBV7-9	CASSLEGGAFF
-	TRBJ2-7	TRBV18	CASSPTLAGIYEQYF
-	TRBJ1-5	TRBV10-2	CASSLTPGGGQPQHF
once	TRBJ2-1	TRBV10-3	CAISSMRTSGALNSYNEQFF
-	TRBJ2-2	TRBV6-5	CASRLGLAGELFF
-	TRBJ1-2	TRBV30	CAWTKHQGYTF
-	TRBJ2-7	TRBV7-2	CASRPSGIHEQYF
-	TRBJ1-4	TRBV9	CASSVGREDQNEKLFF
-	TRBJ1-2	TRBV30	CAWSRLGSYYGYTF
-	TRBJ2-2	TRBV7-2	CASSLGQGNTGELFF
-	TRBJ1-2	TRBV6-1	CASSEWTADGYTF
-	TRBJ2-3	TRBV4-2	CASSPRTAMITDTQYF
-	TRBJ2-6	TRBV5-4	CASTPGGHGANVLTF
-	TRBJ1-1	TRBV27	CASSLSPRDEAFF
-	TRBJ2-3	TRBV29-1	CSVRSTGLAGAPTDTQYF
-	TRBJ2-2	TRBV11-3	CASSLQSVGELFF
-	TRBJ1-6	TRBV6-4	CASSEGVWNSPLHF
-	TRBJ1-1	TRBV29-1	CSVDAATEAFF
-	TRBJ2-3	TRBV30	CAWSVRNTDTQYF
-	TRBJ2-3	TRBV6-4	CASSRTSGGYDTQYF
-	TRBJ2-1	TRBV6-5	CASSLDRVGFGEQFF
-	TRBJ1-1	TRBV7-9	CASNEYAQAEAFF
few	TRBJ2-2	TRBV7-9	CASSSFRDTLTGELFF
-	TRBJ1-1	TRBV9	CASSSAISGGAFF
-	TRBJ1-1	TRBV7-8	CASSAHRGRGRDTEAFF
few	TRBJ1-2	TRBV18	CASSSGQGGYGYTF
-	TRBJ2-5	TRBV13	CASTPSVGQGPLEGETQYF
once	TRBJ2-1	TRBV4-3	CASSQGTGTISYNEQFF
-	TRBJ1-2	TRBV10-1	CASSEKGQPPRYGYTF
-	TRBJ2-3	TRBV20-1	CSAPEVAQYF
-	-	TRBV10-3	CAISGGTGFSYEQYF
-	TRBJ2-1	TRBV5-1	CASSLANEQFF
once	TRBJ2-5	TRBV7-2	CASSFNGQAEYF
-	TRBJ2-1	TRBV19	CASRVGGAGHNEQFF
-	TRBJ2-1	TRBV11-3	CASSLGTSGDNEQFF
-	TRBJ1-1	TRBV6-1	CASSSPGRLNTEAFF
-	TRBJ1-1	TRBV4-3	CASSQVLGGRRGEAFF
-	TRBJ1-5	TRBV7-2	CASSPRGAGNQPQHF
few	TRBJ1-1	TRBV15	CATSRGQMNTEAFF
-	TRBJ1-1	TRBV19	CASSIGGVRGRTEAFF
-	TRBJ2-3	TRBV29-1	CSAGGQATDTQYF
-	TRBJ1-1	TRBV4-3	CASSPFLTPGTEAFF
-	TRBJ2-1	TRBV10-3	CAISRTVGINFGEQFF